The 28 T cell receptor beta chains below were found in one sample sequenced in a study of blood T cells in healthy people across ages. With a J-beta primer mix and a sample-barcoded 5' primer, a second PCR ran roughly 6 to 12 cycles. One entry per CDR3 protein results from TCRdb running MiXCR on the 5' RACE reads. Of around 1,000,000 distinct CDR3 sequences in the sample, approximately 25% were seen once. This same sample was also taken into another study, of T cells of mothers and their children.

The material sequenced was blood. These receptors came from a girl aged 2 to 9 in good health.

This clonotype was observed a few times. This chain connects TRBV20-1 to TRBJ1-1; no firm D call. From germline, CDR1 is DFQATT and CDR2 SNEGSKA (reference sequence). Trimming shortened V by 6 bases and J by 3 bases, and 14 bases separated the two germline ends. The CDR3 length is 13 residues. Written as DNA, the CDR3 is TGCAGTGCCCACGTTTTCGTGGACACTGAAGCTTTCTTT. Translating gives CSAHVFVDTEAFF.

This clonotype was observed a few times. This chain uses TRBV29-1 with TRBJ2-5; a possible D gene is TRBD2 (6 bases). The V end lost 3 bases, the J end lost 4 bases, and 12 bases lay between the germline ends. Germline V gene data show CDR1 as SQVTM and CDR2 as ANQGSEA. The CDR3 covers 13 residues. The CDR3: CSVDLNGGETQYF. As DNA, the CDR3 is TGCAGCGTTGATCTAAACGGGGGAGAGACCCAGTACTTC.

There are a few counts of this clonotype. The chain combines TRBV6-2 or TRBV6-3 with TRBJ2-3; TRBD2 is a possible D gene (5 bases). The ends were cut back, 7 bases at V and 0 bases at J, with 11 bases in the middle. The CDR3 runs 14 residues. Germline values: CDR1 MNHEY, CDR2 SVGEGT. CDR3 amino acids: CASTEEGSTDTQYF. CDR3 DNA: TGTGCCAGCACCGAAGAGGGTAGCACAGATACGCAGTATTTT.

This clonotype was seen repeatedly, ten times or more. The chain has TRBV7-8 and TRBJ2-4, with D possibly being TRBD2 (6 bases). Germline-derived CDR1 and CDR2 are SGHVS and FQNEAQ. The length of the CDR3 is 14 residues. V was cut by 0 bases and J by 4 bases, with 7 bases left in between. The CDR3 protein is CASSLAGGKNIQYF. The CDR3 bases are TGTGCCAGCAGCTTAGCTGGGGGGAAAAACATTCAGTACTTC.

This clonotype was seen only a few times. V gene TRBV11-2 combines with J gene TRBJ1-2; possibly TRBD1 for D (6 bases). Germline loops: CDR1 SGHAT, CDR2 FQNNGV. The CDR3 runs 15 residues. V was shortened by 5 bases and J by 4 bases, with 17 bases between the two germline ends. The CDR3 DNA reads as TGTGCCAGCAGCCCCGCGCGGGGGGCGGGCTATGGCTACACCTTC. It specifies CASSPARGAGYGYTF.

The CDR3: CASESGSYSNQPQHF. In DNA form, the CDR3 reads TGTGCCAGCGAGTCGGGCAGCTATAGCAATCAGCCCCAGCATTTT. This sequence joins TRBV28 and TRBJ1-5; unclear D gene. The germline V gene encodes CDR1 MDHEN and CDR2 SYDVKM. Deletions cut 8 bases from V and 0 bases from J, with 14 bases between. This CDR3 has 15 residues.

This clonotype was seen a few times. This chain connects TRBV6-1 to TRBJ2-2; D call uncertain. The CDR3 totals 17 residues. CDR1 is MNHNS, CDR2 SASEGT, per germline. Between the trimmed V and J ends, which lost 3 bases and 0 bases, there was a span of 14 bases. CDR3 sequence (DNA): TGTGCCAGCAGTGAGCCCTTCGACGTTACGAACACCGGGGAGCTGTTTTTT. This encodes CASSEPFDVTNTGELFF.

The V gene is TRBV5-1, the J gene TRBJ1-1; D is unclear. Trimming took 3 bases from V and 6 from J, leaving 12 bases between them. The CDR3 has 13 amino acids. From germline, CDR1 is SGHRS and CDR2 YFSETQ. CDR3 sequence reads: CASSSGTVAEAFF. CDR3 DNA: TGCGCCAGCAGCTCGGGAACCGTTGCTGAAGCTTTCTTT.

The gene calls are TRBV27 and TRBJ2-7; 8 bases agree with TRBD2. The junction had 9 bases not matched to a gene; V was cut back by 8 bases and J by 0 bases. Per germline, CDR1 MNHEY and CDR2 SMNVEV (reference sequence). The CDR3 runs 15 residues. In DNA form, the CDR3 reads TGTGCCAGCCGTTCGATACTAGCGGCCTCCTACGAGCAGTACTTC. Protein sequence: CASRSILAASYEQYF.

This chain links TRBV5-1 with TRBJ1-1, with TRBD1 identical over 11 bases. CDR1 is SGHRS and CDR2 is YFSETQ in the germline V gene. V lost 7 bases and J lost 7; bases outside the gene matches: 0. The CDR3 loop spans 11 amino acids. CDR3 region: CASGTGGEAFF. CDR3 DNA sequence: TGCGCCAGCGGGACAGGGGGTGAAGCTTTCTTT.

This clonotype was observed a few times. The chain carries TRBV11-3 and TRBJ2-3; D is perhaps TRBD2 (5 bases). Trimming stripped 7 bases from V and 1 base from J, with 15 bases between. The CDR3 contains 15 residues. CDR1 and CDR2 (germline): SGHNT, YENEEA. The CDR3 region has the DNA TGTGCCAGCATCCGAGGCCGGGGTGGCACAGATACGCAGTATTTT. Encoded protein: CASIRGRGGTDTQYF. Full variable domain (remainder filled in from reference TRBV11-3 and TRBJ2-3): EAGVVQSPRYKIIEKKQPVAFWCNPISGHNTLYWYLQNLGQGPELLIRYENEEAVDDSQLPKDRFSAERLKGVDSTLKIQPAELGDSAVYLCASIRGRGGTDTQYFGPGTRLTVL.

V and J are TRBV6-2 or TRBV6-3 and TRBJ2-7; no reliable D call. CDR1 and CDR2 from the germline V gene are MNHEY and SVGEGT. The CDR3 length is 17 residues. Trimming removed 2 bases from V and 0 bases from J, with 17 bases in between. The CDR3 DNA follows: TGTGCCAGCAGTTACAATTTCGGGCGGCCTAGCTCCTACGAGCAGTACTTC. Encoded protein: CASSYNFGRPSSYEQYF.

In this sample, this clonotype turned up many times. The chain joins TRBV7-2 to TRBJ2-1; 10 nucleotides agree with TRBD2. V trimming: 6 bases; J trimming: 8 bases; junction bases outside the gene matches: 10. The CDR3 loop spans 15 amino acids. Germline CDR1 SGHTA, CDR2 FQGNSA. The CDR3 DNA follows: TGTGCCAGCAGACTCACTAGCGGGGAGTACGATGAGCAGTTCTTC. This codes for CASRLTSGEYDEQFF. The whole variable domain, filled in from reference TRBV7-2 and TRBJ2-1, reads GAGVSQSPSNKVTEKGKDVELRCDPISGHTALYWYRQSLGQGLEFLIYFQGNSAPDKSGLPSDRFSAERTGGSVSTLTIQRTQQEDSAVYLCASRLTSGEYDEQFFGPGTRLTVL.

The chain has TRBV20-1 and TRBJ2-1; D is uncertain. The CDR3 has 13 amino acids. Germline V gene lookup returns CDR1 DFQATT and CDR2 SNEGSKA (reference sequence). The V end was cut by 0 bases, the J end by 7 bases, with 10 bases between. The CDR3 coding sequence is TGCAGTGCTAGAGATCATTTTAGGAATGAGCAGTTCTTC. This codes for CSARDHFRNEQFF.

This clonotype turned up a few times. The genes are TRBV4-3 and TRBJ2-5; D perhaps matches TRBD2 (6 bases). V shed 0 bases and J shed 4 bases, with 12 bases lying between them. The CDR3 runs 15 residues. CDR1 LGHNA and CDR2 YSLEER come from the germline V gene. The CDR3 sequence is CASSQEARGGETQYF. CDR3 coding DNA: TGCGCCAGCAGCCAAGAAGCGCGGGGCGGAGAGACCCAGTACTTC.

This clonotype was seen just once. The junction shows a germline mismatch at one end, possibly a read error. V usage is TRBV7-9 and J usage is TRBJ2-3; tentatively, D is TRBD1 or TRBD2 (5 bases each). The CDR3 sequence is 13 residues long. The germline V gene has CDR1 SEHNR and CDR2 FQNEAQ (reference sequence). CDR3 DNA: TGTGCCAGCGGCTTAGATGGGGGAGATACGCAGTATTTT. Translating it yields CASGLDGGDTQYF.

This clonotype came up a few times. The J gene is TRBJ2-5, the V gene TRBV7-9; D unclear. Trimming stripped 3 bases from V and 3 bases from J, with 8 bases between. Germline V gives CDR1 SEHNR, CDR2 FQNEAQ (reference sequence). The CDR3 loop spans 13 amino acids. The CDR3: CASSFYLKETQYF. In DNA, the CDR3 is TGTGCCAGCAGCTTTTACCTAAAAGAGACCCAGTACTTC.

DNA of the CDR3: TGTGCCAGCAGTCTAAGCGGGCGGGGCACCGGGGAGCTGTTTTTT. Its protein product is CASSLSGRGTGELFF. The chain combines TRBV7-2 with TRBJ2-2; maybe TRBD2 (6 bases). CDR1 and CDR2 from the germline V gene are SGHTA and FQGNSA. The CDR3 totals 15 residues. V dropped 6 bases and J dropped 4 bases, with 15 bases sitting between them.

The V and J genes are TRBV28 and TRBJ1-4; no clear D. V gave up 7 bases and J gave up 8 bases, with 17 bases separating them. CDR3 length: 14 amino acids. Germline V gene data show CDR1 as MDHEN and CDR2 as SYDVKM. For the CDR3, the DNA is TGTGCCAGCATGAGTCATTCTGACCGGGAAAAACTGTTTTTT. This encodes CASMSHSDREKLFF.

The chain is built from TRBV5-1 and TRBJ1-6; D not certain. The CDR3 length is 16 residues. Germline-derived CDR1 and CDR2 are SGHRS and YFSETQ. Trimming took 4 bases from V and 9 from J, leaving 20 bases between them. In DNA form, the CDR3 reads TGCGCCAGCAGCCCTGACACGGCCTTCCCCCTTTCACCCCTCCACTTT. Residues: CASSPDTAFPLSPLHF.

The chain is built from TRBV7-8 and TRBJ2-5; no firm D call. The V and J ends lost 8 bases and 3 bases respectively, with 10 bases between them. Germline loops: CDR1 SGHVS, CDR2 FQNEAQ. The CDR3 is 12 residues long. In DNA form, the CDR3 reads TGTGCCAGCGAAGGCGGAAAAGAGACCCAGTACTTC. Translated: CASEGGKETQYF.

J is TRBJ2-1 and V is TRBV3-1; 11 nucleotides align to TRBD2. The trim removed 1 base at V and 6 bases at J, leaving 2 bases unmatched. CDR1 and CDR2 from the germline V gene are LGHDT and YNNKEL (reference sequence). This CDR3 contains 15 residues. The chain's CDR3 is CASSQGSGGVNEQFF. The CDR3 DNA reads as TGTGCCAGCAGCCAAGGTAGCGGGGGGGTCAATGAGCAGTTCTTC.

This clonotype was counted between two and nine times. The chain uses TRBV4-1 and TRBJ2-4; 12 bases align to TRBD2. J was trimmed by 6 bases and V by 4 bases; bases with no gene match: 7. Per the germline V gene, CDR1 is MGHRA and CDR2 is YSYEKL. The CDR3 extends over 16 amino acids. The CDR3 reads CASSPRSTSGGNIQYF. Here the CDR3 DNA reads TGCGCCAGCAGCCCGCGTTCGACTAGCGGGGGAAACATTCAGTACTTC.

The chain is built from TRBV4-1 and TRBJ1-5; D ambiguous. CDR3 size: 17 residues. Trimming stripped 0 bases from V and 2 bases from J, with 14 bases between. Germline V lookup: CDR1 MGHRA, CDR2 YSYEKL. In DNA, the CDR3 is TGCGCCAGCAGCCAAGAAGGAAACGGTGGCGGCAATCAGCCCCAGCATTTT. As protein: CASSQEGNGGGNQPQHF.

This clonotype was observed a handful of times. The chain joins TRBV20-1 to TRBJ2-2; D assignment may be TRBD1 or TRBD2 (5 bases each). Deletions cut 3 bases from V and 3 bases from J, with 11 bases between. Per the germline V gene, CDR1 is DFQATT and CDR2 is SNEGSKA (reference sequence). This CDR3 comprises 14 residues. The CDR3, as DNA: TGCAGTGCTAGTAGGGGAGAGGACACCGGGGAGCTGTTTTTT. It encodes CSASRGEDTGELFF.

This rearrangement joins TRBV7-9 to TRBJ2-1, with 13 bases fitting TRBD2. This CDR3 has 17 residues. The germline gives CDR1 SEHNR, CDR2 FQNEAQ (reference sequence). V trimming: 3 bases; J trimming: 5 bases; junction bases outside the gene matches: 7. The CDR3 nucleotides read TGTGCCAGCAGCTTCACCTGGGGGACTAGCGGGAACAATGAGCAGTTCTTC. It specifies CASSFTWGTSGNNEQFF.

There are a few counts of this clonotype. V is TRBV29-1 and J is TRBJ2-3; D gene ambiguous. The CDR3 has 13 residues. Trimming removed 7 bases from V and 2 bases from J, with 13 bases in between. The germline gives CDR1 SQVTM, CDR2 ANQGSEA. The CDR3 DNA reads TGCAGCGCAGAGGTATCTCACACAGATACGCAGTATTTT. Translating gives CSAEVSHTDTQYF.

This clonotype has a handful of counts. The V call is TRBV12-3 or TRBV12-4, the J call TRBJ1-3; D not resolved. V was clipped by 7 bases and J by 0 bases, with 4 bases between them. CDR3 length: 12 residues. CDR3 region: CASKISGNTIYF. In DNA form, the CDR3 reads TGTGCCAGCAAGATCTCTGGAAACACCATATATTTT.